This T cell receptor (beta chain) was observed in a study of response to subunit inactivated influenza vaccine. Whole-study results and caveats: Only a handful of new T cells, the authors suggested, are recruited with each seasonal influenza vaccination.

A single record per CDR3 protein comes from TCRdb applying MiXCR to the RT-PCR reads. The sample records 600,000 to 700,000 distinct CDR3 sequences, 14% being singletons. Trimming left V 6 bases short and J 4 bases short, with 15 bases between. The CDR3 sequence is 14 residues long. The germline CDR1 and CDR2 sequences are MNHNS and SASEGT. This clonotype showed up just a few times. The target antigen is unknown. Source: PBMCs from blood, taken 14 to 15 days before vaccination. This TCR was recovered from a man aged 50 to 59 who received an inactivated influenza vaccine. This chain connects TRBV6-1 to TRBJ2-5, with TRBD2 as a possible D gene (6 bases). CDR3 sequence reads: CASSTGGPGETQYF. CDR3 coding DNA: TGTGCCAGCAGCACTGGAGGGCCGGGAGAGACCCAGTACTTC.